Listed here are 16 T cell receptor beta chains from one sample, sequenced in a study of control samples from healthy donors and cancer patients. Repertoires were generated with immunoSEQ multiplex PCR, while TCRdb's copy carries only in-frame clones and drops some. The sample has 150,000 or so clones; 85% to 95% are singletons. Sequenced: blood. The receptors shown here come from a woman aged 55-69 years in good health.

This chain connects TRBV4-1 to TRBJ1-6; no reliable D call. This CDR3 comprises 17 residues. Germline-derived CDR1 and CDR2 are MGHRA and YSYEKL. Trimming took off 4 bases at V and 7 bases at J, with 20 bases between the two ends. The CDR3 sequence: CASSLFSQDGENSPLHF. CDR3 DNA: TGCGCCAGCAGCCTCTTCAGCCAGGATGGTGAGAATTCACCCCTCCACTTT.

The chain couples TRBV11-2 to TRBJ2-7, with 9 positions matching TRBD1. With 1 base clipped from V and 0 bases from J, the junction kept 1 base outside the gene matches. In germline, CDR1 is SGHAT, CDR2 FQNNGV. The CDR3 length is 15 residues. CDR3 bases: TGTGCCAGCAGCTTAGGGACAGGGGTCTCCTACGAGCAGTACTTC. Translated: CASSLGTGVSYEQYF. Combining the CDR3 with reference TRBV11-2 and TRBJ2-7 gives the whole variable domain EAGVAQSPRYKIIEKRQSVAFWCNPISGHATLYWYQQILGQGPKLLIQFQNNGVVDDSQLPKDRFSAERLKGVDSTLKIQPAKLEDSAVYLCASSLGTGVSYEQYFGPGTRLTVT.

This sequence joins TRBV2 and TRBJ2-2, with 9 nucleotides matching TRBD1. Germline V CDR1 and CDR2: SNHLY, FYNNEI. The CDR3 has 14 amino acids. The V and J ends lost 6 bases and 7 bases, in that order; junction bases with no gene match: 6. The CDR3 loop reads CASSVQGAGGELFF. DNA of the CDR3: TGTGCCAGCAGCGTACAGGGGGCGGGCGGGGAGCTGTTTTTT.

The chain employs TRBV6-2 or TRBV6-3 and TRBJ2-7; D uncertain. V was shortened by 6 bases and J by 3 bases, with 15 bases between the two germline ends. In germline, CDR1 is MNHEY, CDR2 SVGEGT. The CDR3 length is 14 residues. The CDR3 spells CASSIQSPRYEQYF. The CDR3 region has the DNA TGTGCCAGCAGCATACAGAGCCCTCGCTACGAGCAGTACTTC.

The chain links TRBV18 to TRBJ2-7, with D unclear. The CDR3 totals 13 residues. Germline CDR1 is KGHSH and CDR2 is LQKENI. V lost 0 bases and J 5 bases, leaving 8 bases between the germline ends. The CDR3 is CASSPPMVDEQYF. The DNA for the CDR3 is TGTGCCAGCTCACCACCAATGGTCGACGAGCAGTACTTC.

V usage is TRBV6-1 and J usage is TRBJ2-3; TRBD2 aligns across 8 bases. With V trimmed by 3 bases and J by 5 bases, 4 bases remained unmatched. CDR1 and CDR2 (germline): MNHNS, SASEGT. This CDR3 spans 14 amino acids. The CDR3 coding sequence is TGTGCCAGCAGTGAGGGACTAGTTGGAGATACGCAGTATTTT. It yields the protein CASSEGLVGDTQYF.

The chain links TRBV9 to TRBJ2-7, with D perhaps TRBD1 (5 bases). The CDR3 covers 14 residues. V was trimmed by 0 bases and J by 0 bases, leaving 7 bases between them. Looked up from germline, CDR1 is SGDLS and CDR2 is YYNGEE. CDR3 loop: CASSVEDTSYEQYF. In DNA form, the CDR3 reads TGTGCCAGCAGCGTAGAGGACACCTCCTACGAGCAGTACTTC.

This clone was counted once. V is TRBV9 and J is TRBJ1-4, with 7 bases identical to TRBD1. With 3 bases clipped from V and 5 bases from J, the junction kept 7 bases outside the gene matches. The CDR3 runs 15 residues. CDR1 is SGDLS and CDR2 is YYNGEE in the germline V gene. The CDR3 DNA sequence: TGTGCCAGCAGCGCATCCGGGACAGTAAATGAAAAACTGTTTTTT. Encoded protein: CASSASGTVNEKLFF.

J is TRBJ2-5 and V is TRBV6-5; 12 bases fit TRBD2. Trimming cost V 6 bases and J 5 bases; bases outside gene matches: 4. There are 14 residues in the CDR3. Germline CDR1 reads MNHEY; CDR2 reads SVGAGI. Here the CDR3 reads CASRLAGGWETQYF. The CDR3 DNA is TGTGCCAGCAGGCTAGCGGGGGGGTGGGAGACCCAGTACTTC.

The chain recombines TRBV6-5 with TRBJ2-7; 7 bases map to TRBD1. The CDR3 is 14 residues long. Germline CDR1 and CDR2: MNHEY and SVGAGI. The V segment lost 10 bases and the J segment 7 bases; nucleotides outside the gene matches: 16. The CDR3 nucleotides read TGTGCCACTACTCAAACGGGGACAGCACGGGAGCAGTACTTC. It codes for CATTQTGTAREQYF.

Only one count was recorded for this clone. This rearrangement joins TRBV10-1 to TRBJ1-1; D ambiguous. V dropped 6 bases and J dropped 1 base, with 15 bases sitting between them. CDR1 is WNHNN and CDR2 is SYGVQD in the germline V gene (reference sequence). This CDR3 is 15 amino acids long. The CDR3 region is CASSPGLGKNTEAFF. The CDR3, as DNA: TGCGCCAGCAGCCCCGGACTGGGGAAGAACACTGAAGCTTTCTTT.

The chain combines TRBV7-2 with TRBJ2-3; D is unclear. Trimming removed 4 bases from V and 5 bases from J, with 10 bases in between. CDR3 length: 13 residues. Per germline, CDR1 SGHTA and CDR2 FQGNSA. The chain's CDR3 is CASSSFNEDTQYF. CDR3 coding DNA: TGTGCCAGCAGCTCTTTCAATGAAGATACGCAGTATTTT.

The genes are TRBV7-9 and TRBJ1-5; 7 bases map to TRBD1. The germline V gene encodes CDR1 SEHNR and CDR2 FQNEAQ (reference sequence). This CDR3 has 14 amino acids. The J segment lost 7 bases and the V segment lost 5 bases, leaving 8 bases of the junction unmatched. CDR3 coding DNA: TGTGCCAGCAGCCCCGGGACAGAGGACCAGCCCCAGCATTTT. It yields the protein CASSPGTEDQPQHF.

The rearrangement uses TRBV7-6 and TRBJ2-5, with TRBD2 matching over 7 bases. V shed 4 bases, J shed 5 bases, and the junction held 7 bases outside the gene matches. Looked up from germline, CDR1 is SGHVS and CDR2 is FNYEAQ. CDR3 length: 14 residues. The CDR3 DNA reads TGTGCCAGCAGCTCAGGACTAGATGGGGAGACCCAGTACTTC. It translates to CASSSGLDGETQYF.

The chain employs TRBV7-2 and TRBJ1-2; 8 bases align to TRBD1. CDR3 length: 16 amino acids. From germline, CDR1 is SGHTA and CDR2 FQGNSA. V trimming: 2 bases; J trimming: 2 bases; junction bases outside the gene matches: 7. DNA for the CDR3: TGTGCCAGCAGCTTATCGGCGCAGGGGGCGAACTATGGCTACACCTTC. It yields the protein CASSLSAQGANYGYTF.

The gene calls are TRBV7-3 and TRBJ2-1; 11 bases align to TRBD2. The V gene end was trimmed by 4 bases and the J gene end by 9 bases; junction bases not matched to a gene: 8. The CDR3 is 15 residues long. CDR1 SGHTA and CDR2 FQGTGA come from the germline V gene. The CDR3 loop reads CASSSYSGGAGEQFF. Written as DNA, the CDR3 is TGTGCCAGCAGCTCCTATAGCGGGGGGGCCGGTGAGCAGTTCTTC.